Sequencing of this T cell receptor (beta chain) was carried out in a study of T cells in Graves' hyperthyroidism and ophthalmopathy. Across the study: Initial diagnosis, before any treatment, was when peripheral blood was collected.

This clonotype showed up many times. CDR3 length: 16 amino acids. With 5 bases removed from V and 6 bases from J, the gap between germline ends came to 21 bases. Germline V gene sequence: CDR1 SGHTA, CDR2 FQGNSA. There were TCR beta CDR3 regions amplified from RNA transcripts. TCR CDR3 regions were first amplified by RT-PCR with HTBI primers. One entry per CDR3 protein results from TCRdb running MiXCR on the multiplex PCR reads. Of around 400,000 distinct CDR3 sequences in the sample, around 14% were seen once. Source material: blood. This sequence was found in a woman in her late teens or twenties with Graves' hyperthyroidism. The chain recombines TRBV7-2 with TRBJ2-3; D remains unclear. The CDR3 nucleotides read TGTGCCAGCAGCCCGTCATTTTCGCTTTGGGGTGATACGCAGTATTTT. As protein: CASSPSFSLWGDTQYF.